This TCR beta chain was obtained from a study of blood T cell repertoires in COVID-19. Overall study context: The United States, Italy and Spain provided the acute and convalescent COVID-19 samples. Nucleic acid was either cDNA or gDNA, and it came from T cells, B-cell-depleted T cells, or PBMCs.

The CDR3 sequence is 15 residues long. Original handling: Amplification of reference gene primers provided the estimated nucleated cell counts. Produced via immunoSEQ multiplex PCR; TCRdb's table is partial and in-frame only. From that table come the V and J calls and clone size; the DNA was used to work out D and trimming. The sample yields hundreds of thousands of clones, 85% seen once. This chain links TRBV21-1 with TRBJ2-3; TRBD1 is the table's D call, not checked against the DNA. TRBV21-1 counts as a pseudogene. Sequencing was done on a sample of peripheral blood. This TCR derives from a woman in her 50s with active or convalescent COVID-19. The CDR3 loop is CASSKVNRRTDTQYF. DNA of the CDR3: TGTGCCAGCAGCAAAGTAAACAGACGCACAGATACGCAGTATTTT.